This TCR beta chain was retrieved from a study of control samples from healthy donors and cancer patients. The CDR3 runs to 15 residues. Germline assignment: CDR1 SGHNT and CDR2 YYREEE (reference sequence). After removal of 1 base from V and 9 bases from J, the junction contained 11 bases not matched to a gene. The data were produced by immunoSEQ multiplex PCR, yet TCRdb's version contains in-frame clones alone and is incomplete. The table has about 270,000 clones, almost 85% seen once. The table lists this clone with a few counts. This TCR came from a woman aged 55 to 70 with lung cancer. The chain couples TRBV5-4 to TRBJ1-2, with TRBD1 identical over 8 bases. Sequenced input: PBMCs. CDR3 nucleotides: TGTGCCAGCAGCTTGTGGGGACAGGCGGTTGTTAGCTACACCTTC. Its translation is CASSLWGQAVVSYTF.